This TCR beta chain was sequenced during a study of T cells in Graves' hyperthyroidism and ophthalmopathy. V lost 5 bases and J lost 6, with 20 bases in between. The CDR3 is made up of 15 amino acids. CDR1 and CDR2 (germline): SNHLY, FYNNEI. Fresh peripheral blood, around 11 ml of it, supplied the PBMCs. From RNA transcripts, TCR beta CDR3 regions were amplified. Carried out on the TCR CDR3, a first-round RT-PCR used the HTBI primer set. TCRdb called the multiplex PCR reads again in MiXCR, with one record for every CDR3 protein. The data show about 610,000 distinct CDR3 sequences, about a sixth seen once.

This clonotype was obtained from a woman aged 40-49 years with Graves' ophthalmopathy. The chain joins TRBV2 to TRBJ2-7, with D unclear. Sequencing input: blood. The CDR3 nucleotides are TGTGCCAGCAGTTATGACCGCCCGACTGCTGGCGAGCAGTACTTC. Residues: CASSYDRPTAGEQYF.